This T cell receptor (beta chain) came from a study of T cell clonotyping in hematopoietic cell transplantation. This CDR3 is built from 15 residues. The germline CDR1 and CDR2 sequences are MNHEY and SMNVEV (reference sequence). Trimming took 8 bases from V and 3 from J; bases not matched to a gene: 11. On this clone: Its specificity is unknown.

Study-wide points: Recipient TCR diversity dropped after transplant; expanded clonotypes rose from day 30 to 180. Without cell sorting, CD4 versus CD8 contributions remain unresolved.

Sequencing was performed with immunoSEQ multiplex PCR; in TCRdb, only in-frame clones are kept and a portion is missing. In the table there are 60,000 to 75,000 clones, around 94% of which are singletons. What was sequenced was peripheral blood mononuclear cells. The rearrangement uses TRBV27 and TRBJ2-7, with TRBD1 matching over 9 bases. The sequence came from a man aged 45-65 years in good health. Some clones in this sample may be carry-over from other donors' samples. CDR3: CASREFPGQGYEQYF. As DNA, the CDR3 is TGTGCCAGCCGGGAGTTCCCGGGACAGGGCTACGAGCAGTACTTC.